This is a list of T cell receptor beta chains from one sample in a study of cytomegalovirus exposure and HLA in healthy donors. Generated by immunoSEQ multiplex PCR, the TCRdb table keeps only in-frame clones and is missing some. This sample's table has 200,000 to 250,000 clones. The source material was PBMCs. These receptors all come from a girl aged 2 to 9 in good health and CMV-seropositive. CDR3s include the opening cysteine and the closing phenylalanine or tryptophan. Fields, in order: J gene, V gene, D gene, CDR3 DNA, CDR3 protein. A D gene is named only where the DNA matches it firmly.

TRBJ2-4	TRBV7-8	TRBD1	TGTGCCAGCAGCTTCCGACAGGGGCTGATAGCCAAAAACATTCAGTACTTC	CASSFRQGLIAKNIQYF
TRBJ1-5	TRBV6-1	.	TGTGCCAGCAGTGTTCCTAGTTATCAGCCCCAGCATTTT	CASSVPSYQPQHF
TRBJ2-7	TRBV5-1	TRBD2	TGCGCCAGCGGGGGGGTAGCGGGAGCAAACTACGAGCAGTACTTC	CASGGVAGANYEQYF
TRBJ2-1	TRBV6-4	TRBD1	TGTGCCAGCAGGAAAGGGACAGGGCACTCTGAGCAGTTCTTC	CASRKGTGHSEQFF
TRBJ1-1	TRBV4-1	.	TGCGCCAGCAGCCAAGGGAGTCTGGGTGTTCAGATCACTGAAGCTTTCTTT	CASSQGSLGVQITEAFF
TRBJ1-3	TRBV7-9	.	TGTGCCAGCACCCTAATACTGGGAGAAGGAAACACCATATATTTT	CASTLILGEGNTIYF
TRBJ1-4	TRBV7-9	.	TGTGCCAGCAGCTTTGCGTTGGGGGCGCAGAACGAAAAACTGTTTTTT	CASSFALGAQNEKLFF
TRBJ2-1	TRBV28	TRBD2	TGTGCCAGCAGTTTAATCGTAGGACTAGGTGTAAACGAGCAGTTCTTC	CASSLIVGLGVNEQFF
TRBJ2-6	TRBV11-2	.	TGTGCCAGCAGCTTAGATCCAAACAGTTTCAGCTCTGGGGCCAACGTCCTGACTTTC	CASSLDPNSFSSGANVLTF
TRBJ2-2	TRBV5-1	TRBD1	TGCGCCAGCAGCGCTTTCGGGACAGGGGCCACCGGGGAGCTGTTTTTT	CASSAFGTGATGELFF
TRBJ2-7	TRBV27	.	TGTGCCAGCAGTTTAGGGGGCGACGAGCAGTACTTC	CASSLGGDEQYF
TRBJ2-1	TRBV5-1	.	TGCGCCAGCCAGCCGTTGGGGGGAACGGGAGAGAGGGAGCAGTTCTTC	CASQPLGGTGEREQFF
TRBJ2-7	TRBV5-6	.	TGTGCCAGCAGCTCCCCCTACTACCCCTACGAGCAGTACTTC	CASSSPYYPYEQYF
TRBJ1-5	TRBV28	.	TGTGCCACCGACAGGTCAGGGAATCAGCCCCAGCATTTT	CATDRSGNQPQHF
TRBJ2-5	TRBV5-4	.	TGTGCCAGCAGCCCGAACTCCCAAGAGACCCAGTACTTC	CASSPNSQETQYF
TRBJ1-1	TRBV7-9	.	TGTGCCAGCAGCCAACTGGGTGGGGAGATCGAAGCTTTCTTT	CASSQLGGEIEAFF
TRBJ1-1	TRBV2	TRBD1	TGTGCCAGCAGCGTCGACAGGGGGGCTGAAGCTTTCTTT	CASSVDRGAEAFF
TRBJ2-5	TRBV5-1	.	TGCGCCAGCAGTTTTTCGGGGTACCAAGAGACCCAGTACTTC	CASSFSGYQETQYF
TRBJ2-7	TRBV28	TRBD2	TGTGCCAGCAGTCCGGGACTAGTATCGTACGAGCAGTACTTC	CASSPGLVSYEQYF
TRBJ2-7	TRBV5-1	TRBD2	TGCGCCAGCAGCTTGAGCGGGAACAACTACGAGCAGTACTTC	CASSLSGNNYEQYF
TRBJ2-7	TRBV7-2	.	TGTGCCAGCAGCCCAGGGACTGGAAGGGCCGAGCAGTACTTC	CASSPGTGRAEQYF
TRBJ2-4	TRBV2	TRBD2	TGTGCCAGCAGTGGACTAGCGGAAGCCAAAAACATTCAGTACTTC	CASSGLAEAKNIQYF
TRBJ1-6	TRBV19	.	TGTGCCAGTACCACAGGAAATAATTCACCCCTCCACTTT	CASTTGNNSPLHF
TRBJ2-1	TRBV28	.	TGTGCCAGCAGTTTGGGCGGGACCTACAATGAGCAGTTCTTC	CASSLGGTYNEQFF
TRBJ2-3	TRBV18	TRBD2	TGTGCCAGCTCACCCCTACCGGGACTAGCAGATACGCAGTATTTT	CASSPLPGLADTQYF
TRBJ2-5	TRBV19	TRBD2	TGTGCCAGTAGTATTGGGCTAGCGGGAGGTGGAGAGACCCAGTACTTC	CASSIGLAGGGETQYF
TRBJ2-3	TRBV10-3	TRBD1	TGTGCCATCAGTCCCGGGACAGGGGCAGATACGCAGTATTTT	CAISPGTGADTQYF
TRBJ2-3	TRBV2	.	TGTGCCAGCGGTGCGGCAGATACGCAGTATTTT	CASGAADTQYF
TRBJ1-5	TRBV10-3	TRBD1	TGTGCCACCGCTACCGGGACAGGGGGCCGTCAGCCCCAGCATTTT	CATATGTGGRQPQHF
TRBJ2-5	TRBV4-1	TRBD1	TGCGCCAGCAGCACCCGACAGGGGTCGGTTGTCGAGACCCAGTACTTC	CASSTRQGSVVETQYF
TRBJ1-2	TRBV30	TRBD1	TGTGCCTGGAGTCTAAAACCAGGGGGCTCTTATGGCTACACCTTC	CAWSLKPGGSYGYTF
TRBJ2-3	TRBV11-2	.	TGTGCCAGCAGCTTGGGGCGGAGTCAAAGCACAGATACGCAGTATTTT	CASSLGRSQSTDTQYF
TRBJ2-7	TRBV2	TRBD2	TGTGCCAGCAGACCAGGGACTAGCGGGACCGAGCAGTACTTC	CASRPGTSGTEQYF
TRBJ1-1	TRBV29-1	.	TGCAGCGTCCGAATCGGGGGGGCAGGTCCTGAAGCTTTCTTT	CSVRIGGAGPEAFF
TRBJ2-2	TRBV7-2	.	TGTGCCAGCAGCTTAGCGGGGGGTACGGGGGAGCTGTTTTTT	CASSLAGGTGELFF
TRBJ1-1	TRBV6-5	.	TGTGCCAGCAAACCACAACCTAACACTGAAGCTTTCTTT	CASKPQPNTEAFF
TRBJ1-2	TRBV27	.	TGTGCCAGCAGTTTACAATCCGGGTCTGGCTACACCTTC	CASSLQSGSGYTF
TRBJ2-7	TRBV11-2	TRBD2	TGTGCCAGCAGCTTAGCGCGGGAGAGGGGCGAGCAGTACTTC	CASSLARERGEQYF
TRBJ2-2	TRBV4-1	.	TGCGCCAGCAGCCAAGATCTCCCGAACACCGGGGAGCTGTTTTTT	CASSQDLPNTGELFF
TRBJ2-7	TRBV9	.	TGTGCCAGCAGCGACCCAAGTAGGACAGCCTCCTACGAGCAGTACTTC	CASSDPSRTASYEQYF
TRBJ2-3	TRBV7-2	TRBD2	TGTGCCAGCAGCCGCTCTAGCGGTGACACAGATACGCAGTATTTT	CASSRSSGDTDTQYF
TRBJ2-1	TRBV5-1	TRBD1	TGCGCCAGCAGCTTAGTGGGGGTGGACAGGGGGTTTTACAATGAGCAGTTCTTC	CASSLVGVDRGFYNEQFF
TRBJ1-1	TRBV5-1	.	TGCGCCAGCAGTTTCTTCGGGGCGCGGGGGGCTTTCTTT	CASSFFGARGAFF
TRBJ1-1	TRBV28	.	TGTGCCAGCAGTTTAGTAATCGGAGGTTCCGAAGCTTTCTTT	CASSLVIGGSEAFF
TRBJ2-5	TRBV6-5	.	TGTGCCAGCAGTGGACAACAGGGTCTCGAGACCCAGTACTTC	CASSGQQGLETQYF
TRBJ2-1	TRBV13	.	TGTGCCAGCAGCGCCGACCTAAGGGGGGGGAATGAGCAGTTCTTC	CASSADLRGGNEQFF
TRBJ1-2	TRBV2	TRBD1	TGTGCCAGCAGTTCCGAACAGGGGAACTATGGCTACACCTTC	CASSSEQGNYGYTF
TRBJ2-7	TRBV28	TRBD2	TGTGCCAGCAGTACTAGCGGGGCCCCACCCTACGAGCAGTACTTC	CASSTSGAPPYEQYF
TRBJ1-4	TRBV9	.	TGTGCCAGCAGCGCAGGGCCGACAGCAGGTGAAAAACTGTTTTTT	CASSAGPTAGEKLFF
TRBJ1-4	TRBV28	.	TGTGCCAGCGGCAGGGGTTATGAAAAACTGTTTTTT	CASGRGYEKLFF
TRBJ2-7	TRBV2	TRBD2	TGTGCCAGCAGGATGGGACTAGCGGGGAGGGGTTACGAGCAGTACTTC	CASRMGLAGRGYEQYF
TRBJ2-7	TRBV5-1	.	TGCGCCAGCAGCTTGATGTACAGCTACGAGCAGTACTTC	CASSLMYSYEQYF
TRBJ1-3	TRBV19	.	TGTGCCAGTAGTCCCACCAATTGGGCTCATGGAAACACCATATATTTT	CASSPTNWAHGNTIYF
TRBJ2-7	TRBV5-1	TRBD1	TGCGCCAGCAGGGGACAGGGAAGCTCCTACGAGCAGTACTTC	CASRGQGSSYEQYF
TRBJ1-2	TRBV19	.	TGTGCCAGTAGTACCATCATGACTAACGGCTACACCTTC	CASSTIMTNGYTF
TRBJ2-7	TRBV7-2	TRBD2	TGTGCCAGCAGCTCCAGCGGGAGGGCCTCGGCGGTTGAGCAGTACTTC	CASSSSGRASAVEQYF
TRBJ1-3	TRBV19	TRBD1	TGTGCCAGCTATTTAAGGACGGACAGGGCTGGAAACACCATATATTTT	CASYLRTDRAGNTIYF
TRBJ2-2	TRBV6-5	.	TGTGCCAGCAGTTTTAGCAGCACCGGGGAGCTGTTTTTT	CASSFSSTGELFF
TRBJ2-5	TRBV29-1	TRBD1	TGCAGCGCCCTGACAGGGCAACAAGAGACCCAGTACTTC	CSALTGQQETQYF
TRBJ2-5	TRBV5-6	.	TGTGCCAGCAGCCGCGCGTCCCGCGAGACCCAGTACTTC	CASSRASRETQYF